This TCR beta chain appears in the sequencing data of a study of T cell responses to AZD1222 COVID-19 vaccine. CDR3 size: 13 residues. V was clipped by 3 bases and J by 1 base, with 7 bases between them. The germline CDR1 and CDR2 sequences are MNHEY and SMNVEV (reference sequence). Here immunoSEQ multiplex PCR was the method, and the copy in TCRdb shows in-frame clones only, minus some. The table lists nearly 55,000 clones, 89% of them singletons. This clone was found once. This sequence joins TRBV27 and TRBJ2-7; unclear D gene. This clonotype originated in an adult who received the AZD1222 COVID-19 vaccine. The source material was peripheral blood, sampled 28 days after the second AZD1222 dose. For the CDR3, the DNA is TGTGCCAGCAGTTTCGGACCATCCTACGAGCAGTACTTC. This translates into CASSFGPSYEQYF.